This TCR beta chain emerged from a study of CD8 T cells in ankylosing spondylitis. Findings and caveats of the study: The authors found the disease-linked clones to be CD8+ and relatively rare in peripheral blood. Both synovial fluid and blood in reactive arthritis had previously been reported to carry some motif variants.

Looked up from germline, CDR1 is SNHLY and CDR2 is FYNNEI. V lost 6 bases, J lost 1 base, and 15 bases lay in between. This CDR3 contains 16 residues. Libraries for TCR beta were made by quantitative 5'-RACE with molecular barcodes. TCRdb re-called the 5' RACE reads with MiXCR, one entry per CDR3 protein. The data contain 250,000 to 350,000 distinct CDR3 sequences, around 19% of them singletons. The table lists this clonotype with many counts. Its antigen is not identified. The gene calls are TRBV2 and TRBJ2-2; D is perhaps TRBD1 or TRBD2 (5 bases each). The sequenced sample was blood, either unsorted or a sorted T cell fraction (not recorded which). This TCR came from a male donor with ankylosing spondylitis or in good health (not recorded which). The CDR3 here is CASSPEGRLNTGELFF. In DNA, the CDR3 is TGTGCCAGCAGCCCCGAGGGGCGGCTGAACACCGGGGAGCTGTTTTTT.